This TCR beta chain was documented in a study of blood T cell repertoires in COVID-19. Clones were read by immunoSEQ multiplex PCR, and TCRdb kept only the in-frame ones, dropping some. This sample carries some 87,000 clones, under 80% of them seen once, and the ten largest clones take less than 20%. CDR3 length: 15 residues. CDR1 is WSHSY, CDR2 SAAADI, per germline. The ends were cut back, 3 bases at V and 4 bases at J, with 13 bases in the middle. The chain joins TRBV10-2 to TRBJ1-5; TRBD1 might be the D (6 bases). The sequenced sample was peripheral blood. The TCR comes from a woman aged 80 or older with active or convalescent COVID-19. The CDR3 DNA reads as TGCGCCAGCAGTGAATCACAGGGTGGGAATCAGCCCCAGCATTTT. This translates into CASSESQGGNQPQHF.